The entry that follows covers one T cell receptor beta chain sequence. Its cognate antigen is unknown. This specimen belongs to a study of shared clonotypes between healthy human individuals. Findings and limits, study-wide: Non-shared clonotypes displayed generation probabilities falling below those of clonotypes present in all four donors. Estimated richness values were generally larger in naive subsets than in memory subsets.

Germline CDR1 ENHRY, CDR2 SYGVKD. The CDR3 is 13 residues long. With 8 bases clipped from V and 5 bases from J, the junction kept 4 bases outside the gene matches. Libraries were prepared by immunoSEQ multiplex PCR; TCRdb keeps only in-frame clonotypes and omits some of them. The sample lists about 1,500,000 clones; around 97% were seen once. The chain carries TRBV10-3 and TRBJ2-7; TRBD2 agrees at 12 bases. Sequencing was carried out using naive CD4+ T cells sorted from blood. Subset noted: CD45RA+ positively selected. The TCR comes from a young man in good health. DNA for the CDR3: TGTGCCATCTCGACTAGCGGGAGCCACGAGCAGTACTTC. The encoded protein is CAISTSGSHEQYF.